This T cell receptor (beta chain) is drawn from a study of CXCR3 chemokines and chemotherapy response in bladder cancer. Each CDR3 protein is one row after TCRdb ran MiXCR on the PCR reads. The sample carries around 8,800 distinct CDR3 sequences, 23% recorded once. This clonotype has ten or more counts. The V end lost 1 base, the J end lost 3 bases, and 12 bases lay between the germline ends. Germline V gene lookup returns CDR1 SGDLS and CDR2 YYNGEE. The CDR3 runs 15 residues. The gene calls are TRBV9 and TRBJ2-3; D perhaps matches TRBD2 (6 bases). Sample collection was performed from a patient whose treatment included neoadjuvant chemotherapy. This sequence was found in a human donor with bladder cancer that did not respond to neoadjuvant chemotherapy. CDR3 protein: CASSVSGTPTDTQYF. The CDR3 nucleotides read TGTGCCAGCAGCGTATCCGGGACTCCAACAGATACGCAGTATTTT.